These T cell receptor beta chains were read from a single sample in a study of PD-1 blockade in mismatch repair-deficient tumors. Profiling relied on immunoSEQ multiplex PCR, and the TCRdb table lists in-frame clones only, not all of them. The table has tens of thousands of clones, approximately 82% seen once. The source was peripheral blood, collected 2 weeks after starting pembrolizumab. These receptors were obtained from an adult with mismatch repair-deficient cancer. Both conserved end residues are part of each CDR3. The D gene is left open where the match is weak. Only part of the rows carry a size: once, few, many, or a class if the clone is expanded.

clone_size d_call cdr3_length j_call v_call cdr3_nt cdr3_aa
NA NA 16 TRBJ1-3 TRBV7-2 TGTGCCAGCAGCTGGCTTCAGGGTAACGTAGGAAACACCATATATTTT CASSWLQGNVGNTIYF
NA NA 12 TRBJ1-2 TRBV7-8 TGTGCCAGCAGCAAGGGGAACTATGGCTACACCTTC CASSKGNYGYTF
NA TRBD1 14 TRBJ2-1 TRBV11-2 TGTGCCAGTGGGGGACAGGTGGCCTACAATGAGCAGTTCTTC CASGGQVAYNEQFF
NA NA 16 TRBJ1-3 TRBV6-7 TGTGCCAGCAGTCGGGGAAACCCTTACTCTGGAAACACCATATATTTT CASSRGNPYSGNTIYF
once TRBD1 13 TRBJ2-3 TRBV7-3 TGTGCCAGCGGACGGGACAGAGCAGATACGCAGTATTTT CASGRDRADTQYF
NA NA 16 TRBJ2-4 TRBV19 TGTGCCAGTAGTCCTCGGGACAATATAGCCAAAAACATTCAGTACTTC CASSPRDNIAKNIQYF
NA NA 14 TRBJ1-2 TRBV6-6 TGTGCCAGCAGTTGGAAGAGGACGAGCTATGGCTACACCTTC CASSWKRTSYGYTF
NA NA 13 TRBJ1-1 TRBV27 TGTGCCAGCAGTTGGGACGGGCGGACTGAAGCTTTCTTT CASSWDGRTEAFF
few NA 16 TRBJ1-2 TRBV19 TGTGCCAGTAGTATCTTAATCCTAGGACGGGACTATGGCTACACCTTC CASSILILGRDYGYTF
few NA 15 TRBJ2-7 TRBV7-3 TGTGCCAGCAGCAAAGGCGCAGGAGCGACCTACGAGCAGTACTTC CASSKGAGATYEQYF
NA NA 14 TRBJ2-7 TRBV5-1 TGCGCCAGCAGCTTGGATCGTCTAATCTACGAGCAGTACTTC CASSLDRLIYEQYF
NA NA 16 TRBJ1-2 TRBV5-1 TGCGCCAGCAGCTTGGCCCTGGAAGGGGTTTCCAATGGCTACACCTTC CASSLALEGVSNGYTF
NA NA 15 TRBJ2-7 TRBV11-3 TGTGCCAGCAGCAAGATGGCGTCGGACTGGAGCGAGCAGTACTTC CASSKMASDWSEQYF
NA NA 14 TRBJ2-7 TRBV5-5 TGTGCCAGCAGCATCATAGGGACAAACTACGAGCAGTACTTC CASSIIGTNYEQYF
NA NA 15 TRBJ2-3 TRBV6-6 TGTGCCAGCAGCGGTCGGAGTTGGGGCACAGATACGCAGTATTTT CASSGRSWGTDTQYF
NA TRBD1 15 TRBJ1-5 TRBV19 TGTGCCAGTAGTATAGTGGGACAGGGATATCAGCCCCAGCATTTT CASSIVGQGYQPQHF
NA NA 15 TRBJ1-5 TRBV2 TGTGCCAGCAGTCCAGACGGACTTTTTAATCAGCCCCAGCATTTT CASSPDGLFNQPQHF
NA TRBD2 15 TRBJ2-7 TRBV9 TGTGCCAGCAGCGATTCGGGACTAGGTGCCTACGAGCAGTACTTC CASSDSGLGAYEQYF
NA TRBD2 17 TRBJ2-1 TRBV5-4 TGTGCCAGCAGCTCTGGGACTAGCGGGAGAGGGGGGAATGAGCAGTTCTTC CASSSGTSGRGGNEQFF
NA NA 12 TRBJ1-4 TRBV18 TGTGCCAGCTCACCAAGGGATGAAAAACTGTTTTTT CASSPRDEKLFF
NA NA 14 TRBJ1-4 TRBV19 TGTGCCAGTAGTGTCCAGGGGAAGGCTGAAAAACTGTTTTTT CASSVQGKAEKLFF
NA TRBD1 16 TRBJ1-5 TRBV6-5 TGTGCCAGCAGTTACGGGACAGGGGCGAGCAATCAGCCCCAGCATTTT CASSYGTGASNQPQHF
few TRBD1 16 TRBJ1-2 TRBV7-2 TGTGCCAGCAGCTTAGGAACCGGGACAGGGAACTATGGCTACACCTTC CASSLGTGTGNYGYTF
NA NA 15 TRBJ2-1 TRBV7-2 TGTGCCAGCAGCTTAGATTCCGGAGGTTCATATGAGCAGTTCTTC CASSLDSGGSYEQFF
once NA 15 TRBJ2-1 TRBV6-5 TGTGCCAGCAAAAAACGGGAGAGCTCCTACAATGAGCAGTTCTTC CASKKRESSYNEQFF
NA NA 16 TRBJ2-5 TRBV11-1 TGTGCCAGCAGCTTAGGGCAGGCCCTAACCCAAGAGACCCAGTACTTC CASSLGQALTQETQYF
NA NA 15 TRBJ2-3 TRBV5-1 TGCGCCAGCTCCCAGTGGGGCGGCCCCACAGATACGCAGTATTTT CASSQWGGPTDTQYF
NA TRBD1 17 TRBJ2-6 TRBV7-9 TGTGCCAGCAGGGGCCGGGACAGGGTCTCTGGGGCCAACGTCCTGACTTTC CASRGRDRVSGANVLTF
NA NA 13 TRBJ2-3 TRBV12-5 TGTGCTAGTGATACGGCCACTTCAGATACGCAGTATTTT CASDTATSDTQYF
NA TRBD1 18 TRBJ1-1 TRBV4-1 TGCGCCAGCAGCCAAGATCAATGGAGGGACAGCAGAAGTACTGAAGCTTTCTTT CASSQDQWRDSRSTEAFF
many TRBD2 16 TRBJ2-5 TRBV5-6 TGTGCCAGCAGCTTGGCGGGACTAGCGGGAGAAGAGACCCAGTACTTC CASSLAGLAGEETQYF
NA TRBD1 14 TRBJ2-1 TRBV7-3 TGTGCCAGCTCCCACAGGGGTGCCTACAATGAGCAGTTCTTC CASSHRGAYNEQFF
NA TRBD2 14 TRBJ2-7 TRBV19 TGTGCCAGTAGTGCCCGGGTCGGGAGGTACGAGCAGTACTTC CASSARVGRYEQYF
NA TRBD2 16 TRBJ2-1 TRBV6-5 TGTGCCAGCAGTTACTCGACTAGCGGGGGAGACAATGAGCAGTTCTTC CASSYSTSGGDNEQFF
NA NA 18 TRBJ2-7 TRBV2 TGTGCCAGCAGTGATGTCCTCATTCGACCAGTCTTATCCTACGAGCAGTACTTC CASSDVLIRPVLSYEQYF
few NA 13 TRBJ2-2 TRBV15 TGTGCCACCAGCTACGCGAACACCGGGGAGCTGTTTTTT CATSYANTGELFF
NA TRBD2 15 TRBJ2-5 TRBV2 TGTGCCAGCAGTCCACAGACTAGCAGCCAAGAGACCCAGTACTTC CASSPQTSSQETQYF
NA NA 15 TRBJ1-4 TRBV5-5 TGTGCCAGCAGCTTGGGGGTTGGGAGGAAGGAAAAACTGTTTTTT CASSLGVGRKEKLFF
NA NA 13 TRBJ2-5 TRBV6-5 TGTGCCAGCAGTTACACAGACCAAGAGACCCAGTACTTC CASSYTDQETQYF
few NA 11 TRBJ1-1 TRBV29-1 TGCAGCGGCCCCAGTGGGGCTGAAGCTTTCTTT CSGPSGAEAFF
NA TRBD1 15 TRBJ1-5 TRBV19 TGTGCCAGCGCCTCAGGGGGCTATAACCAGGAGCCCCAGCATTTT CASASGGYNQEPQHF